This T cell receptor (beta chain) derives from a study of spatial heterogeneity in lung cancer. Study-level information: The average count in raw reads for each unique TCR and UMI combination exceeded 9.5 appearances.

Stated time point: sample taken at primary tumor resection. Without sorting, whole RNA was sequenced from tumor, nontumor lung or frozen PBMC. A unique molecular identifier was attached to every TCR cDNA molecule. Via MiXCR, TCRdb re-called the 5' RACE reads, giving one row per CDR3 protein. The profile shows 89,000 or so distinct CDR3 sequences, approximately 18% of them singletons. This clonotype was detected a few times. Its antigen is as yet unknown. Study-wide points: Resection saw ubiquitous expanded tumor TCRs appear in blood more than follow-up did.

CDR1 and CDR2 from the germline V gene are SGDLS and YYNGEE. J lost 3 bases, V lost 3 bases, and 3 bases had no gene match. The CDR3 spans 14 residues. This chain uses TRBV9 with TRBJ2-1; 7 positions match TRBD2. The TCR was taken from a male donor with early-stage non-small cell lung cancer. Sequencing was performed on PBMCs, taken at surgery. DNA of the CDR3: TGTGCCAGCAGCGGCGGGGGTGTCTACAATGAGCAGTTCTTC. Residues: CASSGGGVYNEQFF.